These 29 T cell receptor beta chains were sequenced from one sample in a study of T-cell reconstitution after alpha-beta-depleted transplantation in children. The TCRbeta library was prepared with unique molecular identifiers. TCRdb independently ran MiXCR on the PCR reads; one entry per CDR3 protein. The data show about 610,000 distinct CDR3 sequences, with under 12% seen just once and less than 5% held by the top ten. Sample: PBMCs from the stem cell graft donor, taken from the stem cell graft. The source is a human donor who donated a stem cell graft to a child with acute myeloid leukemia.

V usage is TRBV20-1 and J usage is TRBJ2-5; the match to TRBD2 covers 16 bases. Germline V gene lookup returns CDR1 DFQATT and CDR2 SNEGSKA (reference sequence). V shed 4 bases, J shed 5 bases, and the junction held 7 bases outside the gene matches. The length of the CDR3 is 16 residues. The CDR3 region is CSATGTSGREVETQYF. The CDR3 nucleotides read TGCAGTGCTACCGGGACTAGCGGGAGGGAGGTGGAGACCCAGTACTTC.

This clonotype came up many times. The chain is built from TRBV11-2 and TRBJ2-1; D is possibly TRBD2 (6 bases). In germline, CDR1 is SGHAT, CDR2 FQNNGV. The CDR3 consists of 17 residues. With 0 bases removed from V and 8 bases from J, the gap between germline ends came to 20 bases. In DNA, the CDR3 is TGTGCCAGCAGCTTAGATCCTAGCGCGGGGTCCGGTTATGAGCAGTTCTTC. Encoded protein: CASSLDPSAGSGYEQFF.

The chain recombines TRBV20-1 with TRBJ1-1; D unclear. CDR3 length: 13 amino acids. The germline V and J ends were trimmed by 6 bases and 0 bases, with 11 bases remaining between them. Germline-derived CDR1 and CDR2 are DFQATT and SNEGSKA (reference sequence). CDR3 nucleotides: TGCAGTGCCGTCGAGGGAGTGAACACTGAAGCTTTCTTT. This translates into CSAVEGVNTEAFF.

The chain couples TRBV19 to TRBJ1-1, with D possibly matching TRBD1 (5 bases). The CDR3 covers 16 residues. CDR1 and CDR2 from the germline V gene are LNHDA and SQIVND (reference sequence). Trimming took off 7 bases at V and 1 base at J, with 19 bases between the two ends. The CDR3 here is CASKSQQGRGNTEAFF. Written as DNA, the CDR3 is TGTGCCAGTAAGTCCCAGCAGGGACGGGGGAACACTGAAGCTTTCTTT.

In its sample, this clonotype was seen a few times. The chain joins TRBV20-1 to TRBJ1-4; unclear D gene. The CDR3 totals 12 residues. Germline lookup yields CDR1 DFQATT and CDR2 SNEGSKA (reference sequence). The ends were cut back, 0 bases at V and 12 bases at J, with 11 bases in the middle. The CDR3 reads CSARDQSSELFF. CDR3 bases: TGCAGTGCTAGAGATCAGTCGTCGGAACTGTTTTTT.

The genes are TRBV4-3 and TRBJ2-2; possible D gene TRBD2, 6 bases. Germline loops: CDR1 LGHNA, CDR2 YSLEER. The CDR3 runs 15 residues. Trimming pared 2 bases from V and 6 bases from J, leaving 13 bases between. This CDR3 reads CASSQLGGAAGELFF. DNA for the CDR3: TGCGCCAGCAGCCAACTCGGGGGAGCGGCCGGGGAGCTGTTTTTT.

This clonotype appeared a few times. The J gene is TRBJ2-5, the V gene TRBV10-3, with 7 nucleotides matching TRBD1. The V gene end was trimmed by 9 bases and the J gene end by 5 bases; junction bases not matched to a gene: 9. Per germline, CDR1 ENHRY and CDR2 SYGVKD. This CDR3 has 13 residues. The CDR3 reads CAMATGDEETQYF. In nucleotides, the CDR3 is TGTGCCATGGCAACAGGGGACGAGGAGACCCAGTACTTC.

The chain is built from TRBV20-1 and TRBJ1-1; D unresolved. V lost 2 bases, J lost 3 bases, and 10 bases lay in between. The CDR3 runs 13 residues. The V gene's germline CDR1 is DFQATT and CDR2 SNEGSKA (reference sequence). CDR3 DNA: TGCAGTGCTAGACGGTCTTGGGACACTGAAGCTTTCTTT. Protein product: CSARRSWDTEAFF.

V gene TRBV11-2 combines with J gene TRBJ2-3; D perhaps matches TRBD1 (6 bases). The germline V gene has CDR1 SGHAT and CDR2 FQNNGV. V was pared by 1 base and J by 0 bases, with 8 bases between. The CDR3 length is 15 residues. The CDR3 region is CASSLVGTSTDTQYF. As DNA, the CDR3 is TGTGCCAGCAGCTTAGTAGGGACAAGCACAGATACGCAGTATTTT. The whole variable domain, filled in from reference TRBV11-2 and TRBJ2-3, reads EAGVAQSPRYKIIEKRQSVAFWCNPISGHATLYWYQQILGQGPKLLIQFQNNGVVDDSQLPKDRFSAERLKGVDSTLKIQPAKLEDSAVYLCASSLVGTSTDTQYFGPGTRLTVL.

This clonotype was found many times. This chain joins TRBV18 and TRBJ1-5, with D unresolved. The germline gives CDR1 KGHSH, CDR2 LQKENI. The CDR3 is 13 residues long. With 2 bases removed from V and 5 bases from J, the gap between germline ends came to 7 bases. The CDR3 sequence: CASSPYEDQPQHF. The DNA for the CDR3 is TGTGCCAGCTCACCATATGAGGATCAGCCCCAGCATTTT.

The chain combines TRBV18 with TRBJ1-5; D not resolved. V lost 0 bases to trimming and J lost 2 bases, with 5 bases between them. The CDR3 runs to 14 residues. Per germline, CDR1 KGHSH and CDR2 LQKENI. CDR3: CASSPPGGNQPQHF. CDR3 nucleotides: TGTGCCAGCTCACCACCGGGAGGCAATCAGCCCCAGCATTTT.

The chain joins TRBV4-2 to TRBJ2-5, with 7 bases identical to TRBD1. Trimming cost V 5 bases and J 5 bases; bases outside gene matches: 11. CDR3 length: 15 residues. CDR1 is LGHNA and CDR2 is YNFKEQ in the germline V gene. Here the CDR3 DNA reads TGTGCCAGCAGCGTCCGGACAGGTTATGGGGAGACCCAGTACTTC. Its protein product is CASSVRTGYGETQYF.

The genes are TRBV7-9 and TRBJ1-1; D ambiguous. CDR1 SEHNR and CDR2 FQNEAQ come from the germline V gene (reference sequence). The CDR3 length is 13 residues. Trimming took 7 bases from V and 0 from J, leaving 9 bases between them. The CDR3, as DNA: TGTGCCAGCAACGTATTGATGAACACTGAAGCTTTCTTT. Its translation: CASNVLMNTEAFF.

This clonotype was recorded many times. The V and J genes are TRBV18 and TRBJ2-7; possibly TRBD1 or TRBD2 for D (5 bases each). CDR1 and CDR2 from the germline V gene are KGHSH and LQKENI. Trimming pared 0 bases from V and 0 bases from J, leaving 12 bases between. CDR3 size: 16 residues. Here the CDR3 reads CASSPPKGTLSYEQYF. CDR3 coding DNA: TGTGCCAGCTCACCACCTAAGGGGACCCTCTCCTACGAGCAGTACTTC.

V and J are TRBV6-2 or TRBV6-3 and TRBJ2-7; TRBD1 agrees at 7 bases. Germline lookup yields CDR1 MNHEY and CDR2 SVGEGT. V dropped 4 bases and J dropped 1; count of bases not matched to a gene: 4. The CDR3 runs to 14 residues. Here the CDR3 reads CASSFTGESYEQYF. The DNA for the CDR3 is TGTGCCAGCAGTTTCACAGGGGAGTCCTACGAGCAGTACTTC.

V usage is TRBV5-6 and J usage is TRBJ1-2; TRBD1 aligns across 9 bases. Losses at the gene ends were 4 bases for V and 4 bases for J; bases not matched to a gene: 11. CDR3 length: 16 amino acids. The germline V gene has CDR1 SGHDT and CDR2 YYEEEE. CDR3 region: CASSREQDRGVYGYTF. The CDR3 bases are TGTGCCAGCAGCCGCGAACAGGACAGGGGTGTCTATGGCTACACCTTC.

This clonotype was picked up many times. The chain links TRBV12-3 or TRBV12-4 to TRBJ2-1; D is ambiguous. Trimming took off 7 bases at V and 0 bases at J, with 13 bases between the two ends. The CDR3 consists of 15 residues. CDR3 region: CASTGPSGSYNEQFF. In DNA, the CDR3 is TGTGCCAGCACCGGCCCGTCCGGCTCCTACAATGAGCAGTTCTTC.

This chain links TRBV20-1 with TRBJ1-5, with D possibly matching TRBD1 (5 bases). The germline CDR1 and CDR2 sequences are DFQATT and SNEGSKA (reference sequence). With 2 bases removed from V and 5 bases from J, the gap between germline ends came to 13 bases. CDR3 length: 14 amino acids. CDR3 coding DNA: TGCAGTGCTAGACCGACAGCCTGGGATCAGCCCCAGCATTTT. Its protein product is CSARPTAWDQPQHF.

V and J are TRBV5-1 and TRBJ2-2; D unresolved. CDR3 length: 14 residues. Deletions cut 4 bases from V and 7 bases from J, with 14 bases between. Germline CDR1 SGHRS, CDR2 YFSETQ. CDR3 residues: CASSQLSRIGELFF. In nucleotides, the CDR3 is TGCGCCAGCAGCCAACTTTCTAGAATCGGGGAGCTGTTTTTT.

This clonotype has at least ten counts. The chain links TRBV20-1 to TRBJ2-1; D is perhaps TRBD2 (5 bases). Between the trimmed V and J ends, which lost 3 bases and 1 base, there was a span of 13 bases. From germline, CDR1 is DFQATT and CDR2 SNEGSKA (reference sequence). The CDR3 totals 15 residues. The CDR3 is CSASNPLASYNEQFF. The CDR3 DNA reads TGCAGTGCTAGTAATCCCCTAGCTTCCTACAATGAGCAGTTCTTC.

This clonotype was detected many times. The gene calls are TRBV7-2 and TRBJ2-5; TRBD1 matches at 9 bases. Germline CDR1 reads SGHTA; CDR2 reads FQGNSA. CDR3 length: 17 residues. V lost 4 bases and J lost 4; bases outside the gene matches: 13. CDR3 loop: CASSSGTGSRGAETQYF. The CDR3 DNA sequence: TGTGCCAGCAGCTCCGGGACAGGGTCTAGGGGTGCAGAGACCCAGTACTTC.

This clonotype has more than one count but fewer than ten. This chain links TRBV6-5 with TRBJ2-7; 8 nucleotides agree with TRBD1. Per the germline V gene, CDR1 is MNHEY and CDR2 is SVGAGI. This CDR3 comprises 15 residues. Germline trimming cut 6 bases from V and 2 bases from J; bases unmatched to any gene: 9. In DNA form, the CDR3 reads TGTGCCAGCAGCTCTACAGGGGGTGGTACCTACGAGCAGTACTTC. This encodes CASSSTGGGTYEQYF.

This chain uses TRBV20-1 with TRBJ2-5; tentatively, D is TRBD1 (6 bases). The CDR3 runs 14 residues. The germline gives CDR1 DFQATT, CDR2 SNEGSKA (reference sequence). V dropped 2 bases and J dropped 1 base, with 11 bases sitting between them. Written as DNA, the CDR3 is TGCAGTGCTAGACCAACAGGGTTCCAAGAGACCCAGTACTTC. Translated, it gives CSARPTGFQETQYF.

This clonotype has a count of ten or more. The chain links TRBV6-2 or TRBV6-3 to TRBJ2-3, with 13 bases aligning to TRBD2. CDR1 is MNHEY and CDR2 is SVGEGT in the germline V gene. V dropped 2 bases and J dropped 3; count of bases not matched to a gene: 11. The CDR3 loop spans 19 amino acids. CDR3 coding DNA: TGTGCCAGCAGTTACGACCGGACTAGCGGGAGAATGGTGACAGATACGCAGTATTTT. The encoded protein is CASSYDRTSGRMVTDTQYF.

The chain carries TRBV6-2 or TRBV6-3 and TRBJ2-2; D is perhaps TRBD1 (5 bases). The germline CDR1 and CDR2 sequences are MNHEY and SVGEGT. This CDR3 is built from 15 residues. Deletions cut 6 bases from V and 2 bases from J, with 13 bases between. The CDR3 region is CASRDHGANTGELFF. CDR3 nucleotide sequence: TGTGCCAGCAGAGACCATGGGGCCAACACCGGGGAGCTGTTTTTT.

This clonotype was picked up a small number of times. V is TRBV12-3 or TRBV12-4 and J is TRBJ1-6; TRBD1 agrees at 9 bases. Trimming at V came to 0 bases and at J to 9 bases, leaving 3 bases not matched to a gene. CDR3 length: 15 residues. The CDR3 nucleotides read TGTGCCAGCAGTTTAGCCGGGACAGGGAGTTCACCCCTCCACTTT. As protein: CASSLAGTGSSPLHF.

Many counts were recorded for this clonotype. This rearrangement joins TRBV5-1 to TRBJ2-2; TRBD2 aligns across 15 bases. The germline V gene has CDR1 SGHRS and CDR2 YFSETQ. J gave up 1 base and V 4 bases, and 8 bases lay outside the gene matches. CDR3 length: 19 residues. The CDR3 DNA reads TGCGCCAGCAGCGCAGGACTAGCGGGAGGGCCAGGGAACACCGGGGAGCTGTTTTTT. This encodes CASSAGLAGGPGNTGELFF.

V is TRBV4-2 and J is TRBJ2-5; D unclear. CDR3 length: 14 amino acids. The V end lost 0 bases, the J end lost 3 bases, and 8 bases lay between the germline ends. The germline V gene has CDR1 LGHNA and CDR2 YNFKEQ. CDR3 sequence reads: CASSQEAVEETQYF. In DNA form, the CDR3 reads TGTGCCAGCAGCCAAGAGGCCGTTGAAGAGACCCAGTACTTC.

The chain joins TRBV12-3 or TRBV12-4 to TRBJ2-7, with D possibly being TRBD2 (5 bases). The CDR3 has 13 residues. This CDR3 is CASSFSTGGSLIV. The CDR3 nucleotides are TGTGCCAGCAGTTTTTCCACGGGCGGGTCTCTCATTGTC.